These 2 T cell receptor beta chains came from one sample sequenced in a study of blood T cell repertoires in COVID-19. Measured with immunoSEQ multiplex PCR; TCRdb has only the in-frame clones, and not every one. This table has about 40,000 clones, roughly 86% appearing once. Sequencing was performed on peripheral blood. These receptor sequences come from a man aged 50-60 years in a cohort sampled during active COVID-19.

The genes are TRBV4-3 and TRBJ2-7; D might be TRBD1 (5 bases). This CDR3 has 15 amino acids. V lost 2 bases and J lost 0, with 11 bases in between. Germline CDR1 is LGHNA and CDR2 is YSLEER. As DNA, the CDR3 is TGCGCCAGCAGCCAAATAGACAGTAGCTCCTACGAGCAGTACTTC. It codes for CASSQIDSSSYEQYF.

The CDR3 sequence is CASSPGENTEAFF. The CDR3 region has the DNA TGTGCCAGCAGCCCAGGGGAAAACACTGAAGCTTTCTTT. The chain links TRBV5-4 to TRBJ1-1; D may be TRBD1 (6 bases). This CDR3 contains 13 residues. Germline CDR1 is SGHNT and CDR2 is YYREEE (reference sequence). With 4 bases removed from V and 2 bases from J, the gap between germline ends came to 9 bases.